Listed below are T cell receptor beta chains from one sample, sequenced in a study of regulatory T cells in long-lasting Graves disease. MiXCR, run by TCRdb on the multiplex PCR reads, gives a single entry per CDR3 protein. The table has about 460,000 distinct CDR3 sequences, 22% seen once; the top ten hold less than 15%. Here the sequenced sample was peripheral blood mononuclear cells (PBMCs), taken when the disease was refractory, from a patient treated with antithyroid drugs. All receptors come from a female donor with Graves disease. CDR3s include the opening cysteine and the closing phenylalanine or tryptophan. D genes are given only for firm matches. Clone sizes are given selectively: once, few, many, or a class where the clone is expanded.

CDR3 DNA	CDR3 protein	clone size	D gene	J gene	V gene
TGCGCCAGCAGCTTGGCAGGACTAGCGGGAGGAAGTGAGCAGTTCTTC	CASSLAGLAGGSEQFF	NA	TRBD2	TRBJ2-1	TRBV5-1
TGTGCCATCAGTGAACCAGGGGGCACGTTGTCTAGCACAGATACGCAGTATTTT	CAISEPGGTLSSTDTQYF	NA	TRBD1	TRBJ2-3	TRBV10-3
TGTGCCAGCAGTTACCAGGGTTACTATGGCTACACCTTC	CASSYQGYYGYTF	many	NA	TRBJ1-2	TRBV6-2/TRBV6-3
TGTGCCACCAGGCCAAGGGGGGAAGGTGGCTACACCTTC	CATRPRGEGGYTF	few	NA	TRBJ1-2	TRBV15
TGCAGCACCCGACACCCCGGGGACTATGGCTACACCTTC	CSTRHPGDYGYTF	few	NA	TRBJ1-2	TRBV29-1
TGTGCCAGCAGCTTGGTCTGGGAGACCCAGTACTTC	CASSLVWETQYF	NA	NA	TRBJ2-5	TRBV5-6
TGTGCCAGTAGTATGTGGACAGGTGGTTATGGCTACACCTTC	CASSMWTGGYGYTF	many	TRBD1	TRBJ1-2	TRBV19
TGTGCCAGTAGTAGACACTTTTCTAGCAATCAGCCCCAGCATTTT	CASSRHFSSNQPQHF	few	NA	TRBJ1-5	TRBV19
TGCGCCAGCAGCCAACTGATCTCGGTACAGGGAATAGGCTACACCTTC	CASSQLISVQGIGYTF	NA	NA	TRBJ1-2	TRBV4-3
TGTGCCACCAGTGACGCTGGACAGTCTGGGACTGAAGCTTTCTTT	CATSDAGQSGTEAFF	NA	NA	TRBJ1-1	TRBV24-1
TGTGCCAGCAGCTCCCCAGGGACAGCGAACACCGGGGAGCTGTTTTTT	CASSSPGTANTGELFF	NA	TRBD1	TRBJ2-2	TRBV5-4
TGTGCCAGCACCTCGCACCTGCCGGAGGCCCAGTACTTC	CASTSHLPEAQYF	NA	NA	TRBJ2-5	TRBV27
TGCGCCAGCAGCCAAGGGGTCGCGCGGACCGCGAACACCGGGGAGCTGTTTTTT	CASSQGVARTANTGELFF	NA	NA	TRBJ2-2	TRBV4-3
TGCGCCAGCAGCCAAGGTGAGCTCCGGGACAGGCGGAGCAATCAGCCCCAGCATTTT	CASSQGELRDRRSNQPQHF	NA	TRBD1	TRBJ1-5	TRBV4-1
TGTGCCAGCAGCTCCAGGACAGGGAGTACTGAAGCTTTCTTT	CASSSRTGSTEAFF	NA	TRBD1	TRBJ1-1	TRBV7-9
TGTGCCAGCACCGGAGTGGATACTGAAGCTTTCTTT	CASTGVDTEAFF	many	NA	TRBJ1-1	TRBV12-3/TRBV12-4
TGTGCCATCAGAGAAAAAAGGGACAGGGCCGGTGAGCAGTACTTC	CAIREKRDRAGEQYF	many	TRBD1	TRBJ2-7	TRBV10-3
TGTGCCAGCAGCCCATTAGGGTCCGGGGAGCTGTTTTTT	CASSPLGSGELFF	NA	NA	TRBJ2-2	TRBV14
TGTGCCAGCAGCCAGGGTGGCTATAGCAATCAGCCCCAGCATTTT	CASSQGGYSNQPQHF	NA	NA	TRBJ1-5	TRBV7-2
TGTGCCAGCAGTTACTTGGGACAGAGCAATCAGCCCCAGCATTTT	CASSYLGQSNQPQHF	NA	TRBD1	TRBJ1-5	TRBV6-9
TGCAGTGCGCCCGAGCGGGCGAACACTGAAGCTTTCTTT	CSAPERANTEAFF	many	NA	TRBJ1-1	TRBV20-1
TGTGCCAGCAGCCGGGGGGCCCGGCTAGCGGGGGAGACCCAGTACTTC	CASSRGARLAGETQYF	many	TRBD2	TRBJ2-5	TRBV7-2
TGTGCCAGCAGGGAACCTAGCGGGGGCCGATACGAGCAGTACTTC	CASREPSGGRYEQYF	NA	TRBD2	TRBJ2-7	TRBV6-1
TGCAGCGTTGGTGTGACAGGGAGTTTTGTATCGGAGACCCAGTACTTC	CSVGVTGSFVSETQYF	NA	TRBD1	TRBJ2-5	TRBV29-1
TGTGCCAGTAGTATGCTGGCAGTGATGGGCTCTGGGGCCAACGTCCTGACTTTC	CASSMLAVMGSGANVLTF	many	NA	TRBJ2-6	TRBV19
TGCGCCAGCAGCCAAGGGAACAGGGGTTCAAGCTCCTACGAGCAGTACTTC	CASSQGNRGSSSYEQYF	NA	TRBD1	TRBJ2-7	TRBV4-1
TGCGCCAGCAGCCAAGAATTACTTTACGAGCAGTACTTC	CASSQELLYEQYF	NA	NA	TRBJ2-7	TRBV4-1
TGTGCCAGCAGTCCAATGCAGACCCAGTACTTC	CASSPMQTQYF	NA	NA	TRBJ2-5	TRBV6-1
TGCAGCGTTGAAGATCCTGAGCGGGGGAGCACAGATACGCAGTATTTT	CSVEDPERGSTDTQYF	NA	TRBD2	TRBJ2-3	TRBV29-1
TGTGCCAGCAGTCTCTTAAGGGGGACAGCTACCTACGAGCAGTACTTC	CASSLLRGTATYEQYF	many	TRBD1	TRBJ2-7	TRBV28
TGCGCCAGCAGCCAAGACCCCAGGCTGAGCTCTATTGATCAGCCCCAGCATTTT	CASSQDPRLSSIDQPQHF	once	NA	TRBJ1-5	TRBV4-3